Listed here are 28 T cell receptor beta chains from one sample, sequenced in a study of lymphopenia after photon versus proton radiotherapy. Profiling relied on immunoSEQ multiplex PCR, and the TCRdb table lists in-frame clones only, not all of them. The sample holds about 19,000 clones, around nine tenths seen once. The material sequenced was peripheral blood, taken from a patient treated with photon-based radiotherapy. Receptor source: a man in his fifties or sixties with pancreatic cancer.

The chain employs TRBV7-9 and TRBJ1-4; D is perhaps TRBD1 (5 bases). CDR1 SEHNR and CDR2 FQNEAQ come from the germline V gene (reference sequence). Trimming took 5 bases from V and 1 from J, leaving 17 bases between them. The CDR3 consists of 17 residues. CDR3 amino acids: CASSQGRGVRTNEKLFF. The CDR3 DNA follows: TGTGCCAGCAGCCAGGGTCGGGGAGTTCGAACTAATGAAAAACTGTTTTTT.

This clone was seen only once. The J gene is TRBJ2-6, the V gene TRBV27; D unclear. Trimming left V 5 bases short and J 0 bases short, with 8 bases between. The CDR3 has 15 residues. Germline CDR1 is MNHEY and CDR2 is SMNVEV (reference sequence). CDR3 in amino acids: CASSGHRSGANVLTF. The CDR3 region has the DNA TGTGCCAGCAGTGGGCACCGCTCTGGGGCCAACGTCCTGACTTTC.

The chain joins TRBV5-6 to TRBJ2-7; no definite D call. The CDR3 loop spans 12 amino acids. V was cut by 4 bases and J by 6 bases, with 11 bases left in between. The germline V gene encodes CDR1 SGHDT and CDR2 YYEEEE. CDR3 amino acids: CASSRKWVEQYF. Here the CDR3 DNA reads TGTGCCAGCAGCCGAAAGTGGGTCGAGCAGTACTTC.

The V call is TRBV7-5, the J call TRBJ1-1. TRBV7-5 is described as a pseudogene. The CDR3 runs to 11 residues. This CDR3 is CARSATAEAFF. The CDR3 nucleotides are TGTGCCAGAAGCGCCACGGCTGAAGCTTTCTTT.

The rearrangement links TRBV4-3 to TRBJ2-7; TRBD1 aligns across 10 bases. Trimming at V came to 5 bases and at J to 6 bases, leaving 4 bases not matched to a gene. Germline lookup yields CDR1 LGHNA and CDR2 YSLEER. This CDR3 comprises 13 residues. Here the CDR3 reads CASSSDRGLEQYF. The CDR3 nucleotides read TGCGCCAGCAGCTCCGACAGGGGGCTCGAGCAGTACTTC.

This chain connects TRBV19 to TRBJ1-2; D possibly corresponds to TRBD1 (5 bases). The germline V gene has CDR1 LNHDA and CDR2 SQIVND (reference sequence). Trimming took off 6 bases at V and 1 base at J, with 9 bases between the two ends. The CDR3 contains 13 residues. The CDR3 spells CASSPRVNYGYTF. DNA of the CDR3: TGTGCCAGTAGCCCCAGGGTTAACTATGGCTACACCTTC. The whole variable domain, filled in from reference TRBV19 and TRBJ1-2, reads DGGITQSPKYLFRKEGQNVTLSCEQNLNHDAMYWYRQDPGQGLRLIYYSQIVNDFQKGDIAEGYSVSREKKESFPLTVTSAQKNPTAFYLCASSPRVNYGYTFGSGTRLTVV.

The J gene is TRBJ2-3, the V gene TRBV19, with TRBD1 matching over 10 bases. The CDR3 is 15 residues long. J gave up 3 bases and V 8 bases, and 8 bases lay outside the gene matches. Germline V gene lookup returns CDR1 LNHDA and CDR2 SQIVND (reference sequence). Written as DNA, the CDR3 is TGTGCCAGTCGACAGGGGGCCCCCGGGACAGATACGCAGTATTTT. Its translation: CASRQGAPGTDTQYF.

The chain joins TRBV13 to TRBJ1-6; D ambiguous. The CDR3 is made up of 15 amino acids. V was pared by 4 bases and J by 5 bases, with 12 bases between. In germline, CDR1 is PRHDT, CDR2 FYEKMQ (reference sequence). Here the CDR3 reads CASSYQTENNSPLHF. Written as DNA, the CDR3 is TGTGCCAGCAGCTACCAGACGGAGAATAATTCACCCCTCCACTTT. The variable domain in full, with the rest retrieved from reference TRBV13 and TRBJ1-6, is AAGVIQSPRHLIKEKRETATLKCYPIPRHDTVYWYQQGPGQDPQFLISFYEKMQSDKGSIPDRFSAQQFSDYHSELNMSSLELGDSALYFCASSYQTENNSPLHFGNGTRLTVT.

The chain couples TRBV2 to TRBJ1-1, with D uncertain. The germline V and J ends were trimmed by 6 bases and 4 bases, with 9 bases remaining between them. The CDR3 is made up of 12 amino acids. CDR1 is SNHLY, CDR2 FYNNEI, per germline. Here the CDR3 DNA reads TGTGCCAGCAGACGGTCCGGCACTGAAGCTTTCTTT. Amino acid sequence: CASRRSGTEAFF.

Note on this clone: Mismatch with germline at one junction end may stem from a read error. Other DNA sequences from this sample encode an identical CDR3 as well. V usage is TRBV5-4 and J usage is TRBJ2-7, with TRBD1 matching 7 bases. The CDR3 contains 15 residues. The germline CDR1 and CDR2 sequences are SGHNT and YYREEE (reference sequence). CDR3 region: CASSSAGGSSYEQYF. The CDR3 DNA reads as TGTGCCAGTAGCTCAGCAGGGGGATCATCCTACGAGCAGTACTTC.

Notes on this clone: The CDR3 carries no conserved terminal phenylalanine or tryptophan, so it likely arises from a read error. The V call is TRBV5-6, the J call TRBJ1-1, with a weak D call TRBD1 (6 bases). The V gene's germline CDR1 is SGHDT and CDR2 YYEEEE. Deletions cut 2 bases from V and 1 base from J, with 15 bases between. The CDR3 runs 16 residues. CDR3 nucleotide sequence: TGTGCCAGCAGCTTCGGCCCAGGGGATTCGAACACTGAAGCTTTCTCT. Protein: CASSFGPGDSNTEAFS.

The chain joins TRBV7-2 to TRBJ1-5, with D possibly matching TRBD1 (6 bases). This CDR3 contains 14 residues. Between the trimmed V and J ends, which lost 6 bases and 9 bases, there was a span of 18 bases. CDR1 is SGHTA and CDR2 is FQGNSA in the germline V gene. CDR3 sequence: CASRVGGLDRPQHF. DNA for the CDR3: TGTGCCAGCAGGGTGGGGGGGCTCGATCGGCCCCAGCATTTT. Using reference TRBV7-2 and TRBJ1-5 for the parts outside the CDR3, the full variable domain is GAGVSQSPSNKVTEKGKDVELRCDPISGHTALYWYRQSLGQGLEFLIYFQGNSAPDKSGLPSDRFSAERTGGSVSTLTIQRTQQEDSAVYLCASRVGGLDRPQHFGDGTRLSIL.

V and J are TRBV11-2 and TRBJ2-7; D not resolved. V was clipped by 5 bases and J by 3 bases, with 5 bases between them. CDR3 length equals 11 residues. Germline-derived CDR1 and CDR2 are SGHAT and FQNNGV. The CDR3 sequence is CASSQNYEQYF. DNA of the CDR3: TGTGCCAGCAGCCAAAACTACGAGCAGTACTTC.

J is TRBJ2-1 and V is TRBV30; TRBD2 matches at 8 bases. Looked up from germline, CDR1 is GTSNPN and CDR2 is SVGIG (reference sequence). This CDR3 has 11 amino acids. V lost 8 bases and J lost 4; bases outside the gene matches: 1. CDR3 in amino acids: CARGGYNEQFF. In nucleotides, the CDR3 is TGTGCCCGGGGGGGGTACAATGAGCAGTTCTTC.

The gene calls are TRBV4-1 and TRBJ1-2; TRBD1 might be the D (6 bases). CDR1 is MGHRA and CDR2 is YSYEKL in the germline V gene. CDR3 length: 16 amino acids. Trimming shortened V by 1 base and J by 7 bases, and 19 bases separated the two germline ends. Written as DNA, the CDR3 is TGCGCCAGCAGCCAAGTGGGGTCCGCGGGGGGCCGTGGCTACACCTTC. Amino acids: CASSQVGSAGGRGYTF.

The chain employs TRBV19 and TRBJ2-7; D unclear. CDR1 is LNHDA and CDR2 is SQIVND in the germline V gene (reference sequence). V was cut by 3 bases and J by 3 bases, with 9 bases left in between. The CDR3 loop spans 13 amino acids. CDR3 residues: CASSMAVGYEQYF. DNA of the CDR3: TGTGCCAGTAGTATGGCGGTAGGCTACGAGCAGTACTTC.

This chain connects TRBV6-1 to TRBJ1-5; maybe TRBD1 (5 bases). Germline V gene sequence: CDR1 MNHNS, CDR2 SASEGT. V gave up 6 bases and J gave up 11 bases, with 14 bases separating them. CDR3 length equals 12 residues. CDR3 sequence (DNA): TGTGCCAGCAGGGATTTTCCGGGGGCCCAGCATTTT. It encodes CASRDFPGAQHF.

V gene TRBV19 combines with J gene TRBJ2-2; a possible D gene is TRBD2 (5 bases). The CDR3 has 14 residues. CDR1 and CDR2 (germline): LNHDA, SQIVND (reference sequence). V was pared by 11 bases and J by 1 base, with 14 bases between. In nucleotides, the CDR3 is TGTGCCGTTAGGAGGTTGATGAACACCGGGGAGCTGTTTTTT. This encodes CAVRRLMNTGELFF.

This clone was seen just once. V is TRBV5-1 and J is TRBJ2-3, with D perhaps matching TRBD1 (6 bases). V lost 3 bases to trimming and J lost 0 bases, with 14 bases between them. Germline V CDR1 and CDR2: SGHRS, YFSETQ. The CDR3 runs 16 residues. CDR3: CASSSLPGHSTDTQYF. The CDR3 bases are TGCGCCAGCAGCTCTTTACCGGGACACAGCACAGATACGCAGTATTTT.

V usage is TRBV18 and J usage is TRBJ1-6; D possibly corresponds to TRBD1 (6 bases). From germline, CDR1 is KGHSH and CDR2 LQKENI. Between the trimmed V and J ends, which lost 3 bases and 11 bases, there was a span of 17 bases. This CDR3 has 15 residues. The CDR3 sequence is CASSPGGGLSTPLHF. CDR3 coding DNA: TGTGCCAGCTCACCGGGGGGGGGCCTAAGTACACCCCTCCACTTT. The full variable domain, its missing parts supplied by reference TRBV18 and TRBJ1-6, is NAGVMQNPRHLVRRRGQEARLRCSPMKGHSHVYWYRQLPEEGLKFMVYLQKENIIDESGMPKERFSAEFPKEGPSILRIQQVVRGDSAAYFCASSPGGGLSTPLHFGNGTRLTVT.

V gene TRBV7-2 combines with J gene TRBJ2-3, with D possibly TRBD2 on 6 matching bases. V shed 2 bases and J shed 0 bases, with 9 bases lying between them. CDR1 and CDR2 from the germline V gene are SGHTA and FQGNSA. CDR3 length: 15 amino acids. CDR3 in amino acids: CASSLSGLSTDTQYF. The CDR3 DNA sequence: TGTGCCAGCAGCTTATCTGGACTAAGCACAGATACGCAGTATTTT. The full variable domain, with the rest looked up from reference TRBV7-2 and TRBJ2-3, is GAGVSQSPSNKVTEKGKDVELRCDPISGHTALYWYRQSLGQGLEFLIYFQGNSAPDKSGLPSDRFSAERTGGSVSTLTIQRTQQEDSAVYLCASSLSGLSTDTQYFGPGTRLTVL.

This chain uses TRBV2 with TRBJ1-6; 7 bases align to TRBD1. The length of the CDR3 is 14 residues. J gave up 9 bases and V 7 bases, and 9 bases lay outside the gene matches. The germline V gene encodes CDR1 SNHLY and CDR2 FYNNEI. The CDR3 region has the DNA TGTGCCAGCACCCAGACAGGGATGTTTTCACCCCTCCACTTT. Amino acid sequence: CASTQTGMFSPLHF.

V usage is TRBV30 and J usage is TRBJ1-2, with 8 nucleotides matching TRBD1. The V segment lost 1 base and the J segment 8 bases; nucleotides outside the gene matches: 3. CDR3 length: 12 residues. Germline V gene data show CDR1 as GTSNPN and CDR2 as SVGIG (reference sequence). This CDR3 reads CAWSETGEGYTF. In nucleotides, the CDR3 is TGTGCCTGGAGTGAGACAGGGGAGGGCTACACCTTC.

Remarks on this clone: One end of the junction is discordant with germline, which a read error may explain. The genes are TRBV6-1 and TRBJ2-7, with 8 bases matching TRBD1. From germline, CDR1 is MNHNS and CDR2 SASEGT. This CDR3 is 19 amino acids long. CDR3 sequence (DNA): TGTGCCAGCAGGGAAGAGCAGGGGGCTGGTGGTTCTGATTCCTACGAGCAGTACTTC. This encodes CASREEQGAGGSDSYEQYF.

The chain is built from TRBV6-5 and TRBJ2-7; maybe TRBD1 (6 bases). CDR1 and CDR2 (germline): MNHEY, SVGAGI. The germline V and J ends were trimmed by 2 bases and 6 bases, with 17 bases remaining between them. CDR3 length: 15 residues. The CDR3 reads CASSYTGTLQGEQYF. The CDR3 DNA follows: TGTGCCAGCAGTTACACCGGAACCCTACAGGGCGAGCAGTACTTC.

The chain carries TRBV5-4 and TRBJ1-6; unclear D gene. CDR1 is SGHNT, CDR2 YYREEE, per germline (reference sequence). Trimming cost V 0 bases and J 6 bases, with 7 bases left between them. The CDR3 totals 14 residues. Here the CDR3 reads CASSLAGVNSPLHF. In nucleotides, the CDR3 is TGTGCCAGCAGCTTGGCAGGAGTTAATTCACCCCTCCACTTT.

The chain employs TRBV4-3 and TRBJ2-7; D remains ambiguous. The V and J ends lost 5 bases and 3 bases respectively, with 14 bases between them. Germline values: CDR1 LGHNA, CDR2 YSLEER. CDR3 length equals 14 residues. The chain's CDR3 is CASSRGTGDYEQYF. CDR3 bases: TGCGCCAGCAGCAGAGGCACGGGCGACTACGAGCAGTACTTC.

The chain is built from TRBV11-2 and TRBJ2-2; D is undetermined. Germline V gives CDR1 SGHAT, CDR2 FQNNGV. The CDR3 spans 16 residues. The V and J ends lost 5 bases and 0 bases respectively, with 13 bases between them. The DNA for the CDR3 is TGTGCCAGCAGCCCCCGTTCAGACTCGAACACCGGGGAGCTGTTTTTT. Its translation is CASSPRSDSNTGELFF.